These T cell receptor beta chains were read from a single sample in a study of T cell responses to AZD1222 COVID-19 vaccine. Sequencing used immunoSEQ multiplex PCR; TCRdb keeps in-frame clones, though not all of them. The sample lists just under 150,000 clones; 88% were seen once. Sequencing used peripheral blood, obtained 28 days after the second dose of the MenACWY control vaccine. The receptors stem from an adult who received the MenACWY meningococcal vaccine as a control. Each CDR3 is given with its conserved first and last residue. The D gene is left open where the match is weak. Clone size is stated in some rows and not others, as once, few, many or a class when expanded.

TRBV27,TRBD1,-,TRBJ1-2,TGTGCCAGCAGTTTCAGGACAGGGTTAGGCTACACCTTC,CASSFRTGLGYTF
TRBV7-2,-,-,TRBJ2-7,TGTGCCAGCAGCTTAAAGCAGAGGCCCTGGGACGAGCAGTACTTC,CASSLKQRPWDEQYF
TRBV6-6,-,-,TRBJ1-5,TGTGCCAGCAGTTACCGGAGAGCAGGGGACAATCAGCCCCAGCATTTT,CASSYRRAGDNQPQHF
TRBV7-6,TRBD1,-,TRBJ1-2,TGTGCCAGCAGCTTATCCCGGCCGACAGGGGTAAGGGAAGGCTACACCTTC,CASSLSRPTGVREGYTF
TRBV27,TRBD1,-,TRBJ1-6,TGTGCCAGCAACGTAGGACAGGGGAGCTCCTATAATTCACCCCTCCACTTT,CASNVGQGSSYNSPLHF
TRBV3-1/TRBV3-2,-,-,TRBJ1-4,TGTGCCAGCAGCCAAGATCTTAGGGTTGAAAAACTGTTTTTT,CASSQDLRVEKLFF
TRBV4-3,TRBD2,-,TRBJ2-1,TGCGCCAGCAGCCACTCAGCGGGCGGGAGCGTGGTAAATGAGCAGTTCTTC,CASSHSAGGSVVNEQFF
TRBV2,-,few,TRBJ1-4,TGTGCCAGGGAGGGGACTGGGGAAAAACTGTTTTTT,CAREGTGEKLFF
TRBV27,-,-,TRBJ2-1,TGTGCCAGCAGTTTATATAGCGGAGTAGTTTACAGTGAGCAGTTCTTC,CASSLYSGVVYSEQFF
TRBV7-2,-,-,TRBJ1-3,TGTGCCAGCAGCTCGAGACGGGCCATATATTTT,CASSSRRAIYF
TRBV6-5,TRBD1,once,TRBJ1-4,TGTGCCACCGGGACAGCTGCAACTAATGAAAAACTGTTTTTT,CATGTAATNEKLFF
TRBV5-1,-,-,TRBJ2-2,TGCGCCAGCAGCCCCACTCAACGGGAGCTGTTTTTT,CASSPTQRELFF
TRBV5-5,-,-,TRBJ2-1,TGTGCCAGCAGCTTGGTTCGGGTAGGGGATGAGCAGTTCTTC,CASSLVRVGDEQFF
TRBV6-5,-,-,TRBJ1-1,TGTGCCAGCAATTTTCAGACTGAAGCTTTCTTT,CASNFQTEAFF
TRBV4-2,TRBD1,-,TRBJ1-1,TGTGCCAGCAGCCTGTCGGACAGGGAGAACACTGAAGCTTTCTTT,CASSLSDRENTEAFF
TRBV12-3/TRBV12-4,-,-,TRBJ1-6,TGTGCCAGTAATTACGAGAGTAATTCACCCCTCCACTTT,CASNYESNSPLHF
TRBV14,-,few,TRBJ1-2,TGTGCCAGCAGCCAGCGGGGGGATAACTATGGCTACACCTTC,CASSQRGDNYGYTF
TRBV6-6,TRBD1,-,TRBJ2-5,TGTGCCAGCAGTTCCTTAGGGACAGGGGGGCAAGAGACCCAGTACTTC,CASSSLGTGGQETQYF
TRBV6-1,-,-,TRBJ1-4,TGTGCCAGCAGTGATAGAGGTTACTATAATGAAAAACTGTTTTTT,CASSDRGYYNEKLFF
TRBV18,-,-,TRBJ1-1,TGTGCCAGCTCAAAACAGGTGAACACTGAAGCTTTCTTT,CASSKQVNTEAFF
TRBV7-2,-,-,TRBJ1-6,TGTGCCAGCAGCTTCCCGGGGTATAATTCACCCCTCCACTTT,CASSFPGYNSPLHF
TRBV19,TRBD1,-,TRBJ1-4,TGTGCCAGTACCTCGACGGGACAGGGGGCGGGAAAACTGTTTTTT,CASTSTGQGAGKLFF
TRBV6-5,-,-,TRBJ2-1,TGTGCCAGCAGCAGATCTACCTACAATGAGCAGTTCTTC,CASSRSTYNEQFF
TRBV13,-,-,TRBJ1-1,TGTGCCAGCAGCCCTCGTAGACAAGGAGCTTTCTTT,CASSPRRQGAFF
TRBV4-3,TRBD1,-,TRBJ1-5,TGCGCCAGCAGCCAAGGACAGGGGGCGTTTTGGCCCCAGCATTTT,CASSQGQGAFWPQHF
TRBV7-2,-,-,TRBJ1-1,TGTGCCAGCAGCTCCCGGGAGGGATCAGCTTTCTTT,CASSSREGSAFF
TRBV2,TRBD2,-,TRBJ2-1,TGTGCCAACTCACCCGGGACTAGCGTCAATGAGCAGTTCTTC,CANSPGTSVNEQFF
TRBV24-1,-,-,TRBJ2-2,TGTGCCACCAGTGATTCCTGGCCAGCTACGAACACCGGGGAGCTGTTTTTT,CATSDSWPATNTGELFF
TRBV11-2,-,-,TRBJ1-6,TGTGCCAGCAGGCCGCAGGGTACGAATTCACCCCTCCACTTT,CASRPQGTNSPLHF
TRBV10-3,-,few,TRBJ1-1,TGTGCCATCAGTGACTACAGCCGACTGAACACTGAAGCTTTCTTT,CAISDYSRLNTEAFF
TRBV2,-,-,TRBJ2-5,TGTGCCAGCAGTGAGTACAGGGAAGCAGAGACCCAGTACTTC,CASSEYREAETQYF
TRBV18,-,few,TRBJ2-7,TGTGCCAGCTCACCAGCTAGGCTCCACGAGCAGTACTTC,CASSPARLHEQYF
TRBV18,-,-,TRBJ2-5,TGTGCCAGCTCCGGGCCAGTCAGGGAGACCCAGTACTTC,CASSGPVRETQYF
TRBV9,-,-,TRBJ2-6,TGTGCCAGCAGCCCGATAGGGTTTTCTGGGGCCAACGTCCTGACTTTC,CASSPIGFSGANVLTF
TRBV6-5,-,once,TRBJ1-2,TGTGCCAGCAGGCCCCTAGGCGAAGCGGCCTTCGGCTACACCTTC,CASRPLGEAAFGYTF
TRBV30,TRBD1,-,TRBJ1-6,TGTGCCTGGAGTGCTTCCTCAGGGGGGAATTCACCCCTCCACTTT,CAWSASSGGNSPLHF
TRBV6-5,TRBD2,-,TRBJ2-1,TGTGCCAGCAGTTACGATCGGGAGGGCTCCTACAATGAGCAGTTCTTC,CASSYDREGSYNEQFF
TRBV29-1,TRBD1,-,TRBJ1-6,TGCAGCGCTCGGGACAGTTCCGACCCTCGGTCACCCCTCCACTTT,CSARDSSDPRSPLHF
TRBV15,-,-,TRBJ2-3,TGTGCCACCAGCAGCCACTTAGATACGCAGTATTTT,CATSSHLDTQYF
TRBV5-1,-,-,TRBJ1-4,TGCGCCAGCAGCCCCCTAGTGGGCGGATCCGCTGAAAAACTGTTTTTT,CASSPLVGGSAEKLFF
TRBV28,-,-,TRBJ1-2,TGTGCCAGCACCATGAACCATGGCTACACCTTC,CASTMNHGYTF
TRBV12-3/TRBV12-4,TRBD1,-,TRBJ2-7,TGTGCCAGTGGGGGACAGGGGTTAAGCGAGCAGTACTTC,CASGGQGLSEQYF
TRBV19,-,-,TRBJ1-5,TGTGCCAGTAGTAGCCAAGGGTTGGGTCAGCCCCAGCATTTT,CASSSQGLGQPQHF
TRBV3-1/TRBV3-2,-,-,TRBJ1-2,TGTGCCAGCAGCCAGATCCAGGGGTCAAGTGGCTACACCTTC,CASSQIQGSSGYTF
TRBV28,-,-,TRBJ2-7,TGTGCCACACTCAGGGTTTACGAGCAGTACTTC,CATLRVYEQYF